This T cell receptor beta chain was sequenced during a study of blood T cell repertoires in COVID-19. For the study at large: Whether acute or convalescent, the COVID-19 samples came from the United States, Italy and Spain. T cells, B-cell-depleted T cells, or PBMCs supplied cDNA or gDNA.

Per the authors' pipeline: The authors estimated nucleated cell counts from reference gene primer amplification. Sequenced by immunoSEQ multiplex PCR; TCRdb stores in-frame clones only, minus some. V and J calls and clone size are copied from that table; D and trimming were computed from the DNA. The table includes some 100,000 clones, about 89% detected once. Germline V gene data show CDR1 as MDHEN and CDR2 as SYDVKM. Unmatched junction bases numbered 17, after V lost 2 bases and J lost 5 bases. This CDR3 has 19 amino acids. Material for sequencing was peripheral blood. This clonotype was sampled from a man aged 55 to 70 with acute or convalescent COVID-19. The chain links TRBV28 to TRBJ1-2; 10 bases are a match to TRBD1. For the CDR3, the DNA is TGTGCCAGCAGTTTACCTCTTCGGGTGGAGGACAGGGGGGTTTATGGCTACACCTTC. Translation gives CASSLPLRVEDRGVYGYTF.